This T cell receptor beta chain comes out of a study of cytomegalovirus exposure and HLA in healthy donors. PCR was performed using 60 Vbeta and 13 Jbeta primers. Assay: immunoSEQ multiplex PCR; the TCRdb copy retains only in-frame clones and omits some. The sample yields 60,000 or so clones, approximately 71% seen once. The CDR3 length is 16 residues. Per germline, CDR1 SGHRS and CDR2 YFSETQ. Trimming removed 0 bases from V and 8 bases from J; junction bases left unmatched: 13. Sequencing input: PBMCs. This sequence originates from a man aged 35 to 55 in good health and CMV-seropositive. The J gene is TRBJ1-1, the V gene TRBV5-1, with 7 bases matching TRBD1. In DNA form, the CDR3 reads TGCGCCAGCAGCTTGGCATACAGGGGCCGGAGCCGGGAAGCTTTCTTT. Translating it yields CASSLAYRGRSREAFF.